This T cell receptor beta chain was captured by sequencing in a study of Ad26.COV2.S vaccination and SARS-CoV-2 variants. Regarding treatment: some 20 received Ad26.COV2.S at low or high dose, single or two shots; 5 received placebo; per-sample allocation not given. Sample collection was performed on day 63 after the first vaccine or placebo injection. The CDR3 is made up of 18 amino acids. Between the trimmed V and J ends, which lost 1 base and 2 bases, there was a span of 18 bases. In germline, CDR1 is SEHNR, CDR2 FQNEAQ (reference sequence). This clone was counted once. Clones were read by immunoSEQ multiplex PCR, and TCRdb kept only the in-frame ones, dropping some. Among about 350,000 clones, around nine tenths were seen once, and the ten largest hold about 5%.

This TCR was sampled from a person between 18 and 59 years old who received the Ad26.COV2.S COVID-19 vaccine or a placebo. The sample in question was peripheral blood, obtained in a trial of Ad26.COV2.S vaccine versus placebo. The gene calls are TRBV7-9 and TRBJ2-1; maybe TRBD1 (5 bases). Here the CDR3 DNA reads TGTGCCAGCAGCTTAGGTTTAGGGGCAAAGTCCCCCTACAATGAGCAGTTCTTC. Translated, it gives CASSLGLGAKSPYNEQFF.